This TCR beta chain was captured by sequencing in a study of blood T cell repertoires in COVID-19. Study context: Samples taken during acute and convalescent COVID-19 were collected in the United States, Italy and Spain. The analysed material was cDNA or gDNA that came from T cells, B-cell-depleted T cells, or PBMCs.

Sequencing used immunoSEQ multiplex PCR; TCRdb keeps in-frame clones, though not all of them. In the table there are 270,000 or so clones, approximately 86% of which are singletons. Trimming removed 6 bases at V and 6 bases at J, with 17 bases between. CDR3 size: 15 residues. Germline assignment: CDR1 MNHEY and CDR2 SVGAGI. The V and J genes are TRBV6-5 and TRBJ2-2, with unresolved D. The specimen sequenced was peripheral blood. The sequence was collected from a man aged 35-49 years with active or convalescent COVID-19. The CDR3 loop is CASRSGHKYAGELFF. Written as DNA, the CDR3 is TGTGCCAGCAGGTCGGGTCACAAGTACGCCGGGGAGCTGTTTTTT.